What follows are 31 T cell receptor beta chains derived from one specimen sequenced in a study of OX40 agonist ivuxolimab in advanced cancers. Some clones are missing from TCRdb's copy, which holds only in-frame ones; the method was immunoSEQ multiplex PCR. Found here are approximately 60,000 clones, about 80% of them singletons; the top ten hold roughly 2%. Sample: CD4+ or CD8+ T cells sorted from blood, taken in a trial of the OX40 agonist ivuxolimab. These receptors came from an adult with an advanced solid tumor such as melanoma, head and neck, liver or kidney cancer.

This clone was detected only once. The gene calls are TRBV9 and TRBJ2-3; maybe TRBD1 (6 bases). Trimming shortened V by 6 bases and J by 3 bases, and 17 bases separated the two germline ends. The CDR3 extends over 15 amino acids. Germline V lookup: CDR1 SGDLS, CDR2 YYNGEE. As DNA, the CDR3 is TGTGCCAGCACTACAGGGTCCCGGAAGACAGATACGCAGTATTTT. This sequence encodes CASTTGSRKTDTQYF.

This chain links TRBV18 with TRBJ2-2, with TRBD1 matching 9 bases. V gave up 0 bases and J gave up 11 bases; unmatched junction bases: 10. The CDR3 extends over 16 amino acids. CDR1 and CDR2 from the germline V gene are KGHSH and LQKENI. This CDR3 reads CASSPPKGQGRTELFF. CDR3 bases: TGTGCCAGCTCACCACCGAAGGGACAGGGTAGGACCGAGCTGTTTTTT.

This chain links TRBV19 with TRBJ1-2, with D unresolved. The CDR3 sequence is 14 residues long. Trimming left V 0 bases short and J 7 bases short, with 12 bases between. Germline loops: CDR1 LNHDA, CDR2 SQIVND (reference sequence). This CDR3 reads CASSIDFGVSGYTF. The CDR3 region has the DNA TGTGCCAGTAGTATAGATTTCGGGGTCTCTGGCTACACCTTC.

CDR3 protein: CASRDASGMSYEQYF. The CDR3, as DNA: TGTGCCAGCAGGGATGCTAGCGGGATGTCCTACGAGCAGTACTTC. This chain joins TRBV6-5 and TRBJ2-7; TRBD2 matches 9 bases. The CDR3 is 15 residues long. The V gene's germline CDR1 is MNHEY and CDR2 SVGAGI. V was clipped by 6 bases and J by 1 base; unmatched bases: 7.

V gene TRBV30 combines with J gene TRBJ1-4; no clear D gene. Germline CDR1 is GTSNPN and CDR2 is SVGIG (reference sequence). V gave up 2 bases and J gave up 0 bases, with 4 bases separating them. The CDR3 runs 13 residues. CDR3 bases: TGTGCCTGGAGTCAAGCAACTAATGAAAAACTGTTTTTT. This sequence encodes CAWSQATNEKLFF.

The J gene is TRBJ2-4, the V gene TRBV29-1, with D tentatively TRBD1 or TRBD2 (6 bases each). Germline V gene sequence: CDR1 SQVTM, CDR2 ANQGSEA. V lost 7 bases to trimming and J lost 5 bases, with 15 bases between them. The CDR3 is 13 amino acids. The CDR3 sequence is CSAIKGGENIQYF. The DNA for the CDR3 is TGCAGCGCCATAAAGGGGGGAGAAAACATTCAGTACTTC.

This clone was recorded once. The genes are TRBV27 and TRBJ1-1; D is uncertain. Trimming took off 0 bases at V and 11 bases at J, with 10 bases between the two ends. The germline gives CDR1 MNHEY, CDR2 SMNVEV (reference sequence). CDR3 length: 12 amino acids. The CDR3 reads CASSLSPPPAFF. The CDR3 DNA is TGTGCCAGCAGTTTATCGCCCCCCCCGGCTTTCTTT.

In this sample, this clone turned up a few times. The V and J genes are TRBV30 and TRBJ2-1, with no clear D. This CDR3 spans 14 amino acids. Germline CDR1 and CDR2: GTSNPN and SVGIG (reference sequence). The V end lost 8 bases, the J end lost 0 bases, and 14 bases lay between the germline ends. CDR3 amino acids: CAGLWQSSYNEQFF. CDR3 coding DNA: TGTGCCGGGCTGTGGCAGTCCTCCTACAATGAGCAGTTCTTC.

The chain employs TRBV5-1 and TRBJ2-2, with D possibly TRBD2 on 5 matching bases. Germline V gene data show CDR1 as SGHRS and CDR2 as YFSETQ. V was cut by 7 bases and J by 0 bases, with 13 bases left in between. The CDR3 totals 15 residues. The CDR3 nucleotides are TGCGCCAGCTATAGCGCGAACGCGAACACCGGGGAGCTGTTTTTT. It specifies CASYSANANTGELFF.

The chain links TRBV27 to TRBJ2-5; TRBD1 aligns across 9 bases. Germline trimming cut 2 bases from V and 4 bases from J; bases unmatched to any gene: 2. This CDR3 has 14 residues. Germline CDR1 and CDR2: MNHEY and SMNVEV (reference sequence). CDR3 DNA sequence: TGTGCCAGCAGTTTAACGGACAGGGGAGAGACCCAGTACTTC. Translated, it gives CASSLTDRGETQYF.

The chain employs TRBV7-9 and TRBJ2-4, with 7 bases identical to TRBD2. The CDR3 consists of 19 residues. The junction had 18 bases not matched to a gene; V was cut back by 5 bases and J by 2 bases. The germline V gene has CDR1 SEHNR and CDR2 FQNEAQ (reference sequence). CDR3 loop: CASSPTPSGVSASKNIQYF. CDR3 bases: TGTGCCAGCAGCCCAACCCCCAGCGGGGTTAGTGCGTCCAAAAACATTCAGTACTTC.

This chain uses TRBV4-2 with TRBJ2-2, with D maybe TRBD2 (5 bases). The CDR3 runs 13 residues. V was cut by 4 bases and J by 3 bases, with 6 bases left in between. CDR1 and CDR2 from the germline V gene are LGHNA and YNFKEQ. The CDR3 bases are TGTGCCAGCAGCCCAGCGGACACCGGGGAGCTGTTTTTT. Its translation is CASSPADTGELFF.

V and J are TRBV7-9 and TRBJ2-3, with no clear D. The CDR3 spans 15 residues. V shed 11 bases and J shed 0 bases, with 18 bases lying between them. Germline-derived CDR1 and CDR2 are SEHNR and FQNEAQ (reference sequence). The CDR3 here is CAAPAERESTDTQYF. CDR3 nucleotide sequence: TGTGCCGCCCCCGCGGAAAGAGAGAGCACAGATACGCAGTATTTT.

The chain couples TRBV11-3 to TRBJ2-3; TRBD2 agrees at 12 bases. The CDR3 runs to 16 residues. Germline V gene data show CDR1 as SGHNT and CDR2 as YENEEA. V lost 5 bases to trimming and J lost 2 bases; unmatched junction nucleotides: 5. Here the CDR3 DNA reads TGTGCCAGCAGCCCCGGACTAGCGGGGTCCACAGATACGCAGTATTTT. Amino acids: CASSPGLAGSTDTQYF.

The chain recombines TRBV7-3 with TRBJ2-2, with 10 bases identical to TRBD1. V lost 5 bases and J lost 3; bases outside the gene matches: 3. The germline V gene encodes CDR1 SGHTA and CDR2 FQGTGA. This CDR3 is built from 15 residues. DNA for the CDR3: TGTGCCAGCAGCCAAGGACAGGGGGACACCGGGGAGCTGTTTTTT. It yields the protein CASSQGQGDTGELFF.

This chain links TRBV6-5 with TRBJ2-5, with TRBD2 matching over 11 bases. This CDR3 is built from 14 residues. Germline CDR1 and CDR2: MNHEY and SVGAGI. V lost 6 bases to trimming and J lost 5 bases; unmatched junction nucleotides: 5. CDR3: CASRIAGGPETQYF. DNA for the CDR3: TGTGCCAGCAGAATAGCGGGGGGGCCGGAGACCCAGTACTTC.

This chain uses TRBV7-9 with TRBJ2-3, with 9 bases identical to TRBD2. Germline V CDR1 and CDR2: SEHNR, FQNEAQ (reference sequence). This CDR3 has 16 amino acids. V gave up 5 bases and J gave up 1 base; unmatched junction bases: 7. In nucleotides, the CDR3 is TGTGCCAGCAGCCAGTTAGCGGGAGAGGGCACAGATACGCAGTATTTT. Translating gives CASSQLAGEGTDTQYF.

The genes are TRBV27 and TRBJ2-2; no reliable D call. CDR3 length equals 13 residues. Deletions cut 5 bases from V and 6 bases from J, with 10 bases between. Germline lookup yields CDR1 MNHEY and CDR2 SMNVEV (reference sequence). The CDR3 nucleotides read TGTGCCAGCAGTCCCCGTGGGGCCGGGGAGCTGTTTTTT. This encodes CASSPRGAGELFF.

In this sample, this clone turned up once. The V gene is TRBV5-6, the J gene TRBJ2-7, with 7 bases identical to TRBD2. V was clipped by 4 bases and J by 4 bases; unmatched bases: 11. The CDR3 extends over 15 amino acids. Per germline, CDR1 SGHDT and CDR2 YYEEEE. The CDR3 sequence: CASSRPVAGMYEQYF. The CDR3 DNA reads as TGTGCCAGCAGCCGGCCCGTAGCGGGTATGTACGAGCAGTACTTC. Filled out from reference TRBV5-6 and TRBJ2-7, the complete variable domain reads DAGVTQSPTHLIKTRGQQVTLRCSPKSGHDTVSWYQQALGQGPQFIFQYYEEEERQRGNFPDRFSGHQFPNYSSELNVNALLLGDSALYLCASSRPVAGMYEQYFGPGTRLTVT.

Only one count was recorded for this clone. The genes are TRBV7-3 and TRBJ2-7, with TRBD1 identical over 10 bases. Unmatched junction bases numbered 2, after V lost 4 bases and J lost 5 bases. Germline V lookup: CDR1 SGHTA, CDR2 FQGTGA. The CDR3 totals 13 residues. The CDR3 sequence: CASSSGTGDEQYF. In DNA, the CDR3 is TGTGCCAGCAGCTCGGGGACAGGGGACGAGCAGTACTTC. Filled out from reference TRBV7-3 and TRBJ2-7, the complete variable domain reads GAGVSQTPSNKVTEKGKYVELRCDPISGHTALYWYRQSLGQGPEFLIYFQGTGAADDSGLPNDRFFAVRPEGSVSTLKIQRTERGDSAVYLCASSSGTGDEQYFGPGTRLTVT.

This rearrangement joins TRBV4-1 to TRBJ2-5, with 7 bases that match TRBD2. From germline, CDR1 is MGHRA and CDR2 YSYEKL. CDR3 length: 14 amino acids. Germline trimming cut 3 bases from V and 6 bases from J; bases unmatched to any gene: 7. The CDR3 region is CASSQDSGGKTQYF. In DNA, the CDR3 is TGCGCCAGCAGCCAGGATTCCGGGGGGAAGACCCAGTACTTC.

This rearrangement joins TRBV21-1 to TRBJ1-3; TRBD1, as called in the table, went unchecked against the DNA. TRBV21-1 is annotated as a pseudogene. The CDR3 is made up of 14 amino acids. CDR3: CASRVQHARNTIYF. CDR3 DNA sequence: TGTGCCAGCAGAGTACAACACGCACGAAACACCATATATTTT.

The J gene is TRBJ2-5, the V gene TRBV7-9, with 9 bases that match TRBD2. This CDR3 contains 14 residues. The germline V gene has CDR1 SEHNR and CDR2 FQNEAQ (reference sequence). The V segment lost 5 bases and the J segment 2 bases; nucleotides outside the gene matches: 3. CDR3 protein: CASSKAGGQETQYF. As DNA, the CDR3 is TGTGCCAGCAGCAAGGCGGGGGGGCAAGAGACCCAGTACTTC.

The chain couples TRBV5-5 to TRBJ1-4, with D perhaps TRBD1 (5 bases). Germline CDR1 is SGHKS and CDR2 is YYEKEE (reference sequence). Trimming cost V 5 bases and J 6 bases, with 17 bases left between them. The CDR3 is 15 residues long. The CDR3 DNA reads as TGTGCCAGCAGTTGGTCCGTCGGGGGAGATGAAAAACTGTTTTTT. Translated: CASSWSVGGDEKLFF.

J is TRBJ2-1 and V is TRBV12-1; the table calls TRBD2, which could not be checked here. TRBV12-1 is classified as a pseudogene. CDR3 length equals 19 residues. CDR3 protein: CASNSVLGGLSSSYNEQFF. DNA for the CDR3: TGTGCCAGCAACTCCGTTTTGGGGGGACTTTCGAGCTCCTACAATGAGCAGTTCTTC.

J is TRBJ2-7 and V is TRBV28; 10 bases match TRBD1. The CDR3 has 15 residues. Looked up from germline, CDR1 is MDHEN and CDR2 is SYDVKM. The trim removed 5 bases at V and 5 bases at J, leaving 9 bases unmatched. Here the CDR3 DNA reads TGTGCCAGCAGTCAGAGACAGGGGGCGCGCCACGAGCAGTACTTC. Protein: CASSQRQGARHEQYF. The complete variable domain, with remaining parts taken from reference TRBV28 and TRBJ2-7, reads DVKVTQSSRYLVKRTGEKVFLECVQDMDHENMFWYRQDPGLGLRLIYFSYDVKMKEKGDIPEGYSVSREKKERFSLILESASTNQTSMYLCASSQRQGARHEQYFGPGTRLTVT.

The rearrangement links TRBV6-6 to TRBJ2-7; 9 bases map to TRBD2. The CDR3 is made up of 15 amino acids. From germline, CDR1 is MNHNY and CDR2 SVGAGI (reference sequence). Trimming cost V 5 bases and J 3 bases; bases outside gene matches: 8. The DNA of the CDR3 is TGTGCCAGCAGTGCGGGGGGGAACTTCGACTACGAGCAGTACTTC. This gives the protein CASSAGGNFDYEQYF.

The chain employs TRBV7-8 and TRBJ2-1, with 10 bases that match TRBD2. V gave up 5 bases and J gave up 4 bases; unmatched junction bases: 11. In germline, CDR1 is SGHVS, CDR2 FQNEAQ. The length of the CDR3 is 17 residues. In DNA, the CDR3 is TGTGCCAGCAGCGGGCGAGGGCTAGCGGGAGCTTACAATGAGCAGTTCTTC. Amino acid sequence: CASSGRGLAGAYNEQFF. Full variable domain (outside the CDR3, taken from reference TRBV7-8 and TRBJ2-1): GAGVSQSPRYKVAKRGQDVALRCDPISGHVSLFWYQQALGQGPEFLTYFQNEAQLDKSGLPSDRFFAERPEGSVSTLKIQRTQQEDSAVYLCASSGRGLAGAYNEQFFGPGTRLTVL.

The genes are TRBV7-9 and TRBJ1-6, with D tentatively TRBD1 (5 bases). The CDR3 is made up of 12 amino acids. Germline lookup yields CDR1 SEHNR and CDR2 FQNEAQ (reference sequence). V lost 5 bases and J lost 8, with 7 bases in between. CDR3 in DNA: TGTGCCAGCAGCCCGGGGGATTCACCCCTCCACTTT. Translating gives CASSPGDSPLHF.

The V and J genes are TRBV7-2 and TRBJ2-1; D unresolved. Germline V gene data show CDR1 as SGHTA and CDR2 as FQGNSA. The CDR3 totals 13 residues. Deletions cut 0 bases from V and 11 bases from J, with 11 bases between. The CDR3, as DNA: TGTGCCAGCAGCTTAGCGCGTTATATTCAGCAGTTCTTC. Encoded protein: CASSLARYIQQFF.

The chain employs TRBV4-3 and TRBJ2-5, with TRBD2 matching over 9 bases. CDR3 size: 17 residues. The V gene end was trimmed by 0 bases and the J gene end by 4 bases; junction bases not matched to a gene: 9. Germline-derived CDR1 and CDR2 are LGHNA and YSLEER. As DNA, the CDR3 is TGCGCCAGCAGCCAAGAATTAGGCGGGGGGGCCGGAGAGACCCAGTACTTC. Protein sequence: CASSQELGGGAGETQYF.